This T cell receptor (beta chain) was captured in a study of blood T cells in healthy people across ages. V shed 0 bases and J shed 6 bases, with 8 bases lying between them. The germline V gene encodes CDR1 LNHNV and CDR2 YYDKDF (reference sequence). CDR3 length: 14 amino acids. Primers used in a second PCR of roughly 6 to 12 cycles were a sample-barcoded 5' primer and a J-beta primer mix. A template-switch adaptor containing 12 random nucleotides labeled each cDNA molecule. Sequencing yielded, for each sample, at least 3 million paired-end reads carrying CDR3. TCRdb redid the calling of the 5' RACE reads with MiXCR, one entry per CDR3 protein. The data hold roughly 700,000 distinct CDR3 sequences, with approximately 49% observed a single time. Overall study results and limits: It was held that the diversity estimates obtained from one million T cells were underestimates.

Concerning this clonotype itself: What it binds is unknown.

The gene calls are TRBV15 and TRBJ2-2; D might be TRBD2 (6 bases). This receptor was taken from a woman in her sixties in good health. Sample: blood. CDR3 in DNA: TGTGCCACCAGCAGAGATTGGGGGGCCGGGGAGCTGTTTTTT. Amino acids: CATSRDWGAGELFF.